This T cell receptor (beta chain) was retrieved from a study of blood T cells in healthy people across ages (dated by TCRdb to about 2015). Broadly, across the study: Template switching captured roughly one uniquely barcoded TCR beta cDNA molecule per two T cells in model experiments. The study measured age-related changes in TCR beta repertoire diversity using deep sequencing normalized with unique cDNA molecular identifiers. Using the same blood draw, the study looked at two additional independent replicas of 1 million unique cDNA reads for two donors, one aged 18 to 30 and the other aged 80 or older. To avoid experimental bias, donors of different ages were randomly spread across the sequencing lanes. Donors were grouped into four age groups: young (average approximately 15 years), middle-aged (39), aged (roughly 62) and long-lived (around 82). General findings and caveats noted by the study authors: Conclusive comparison of naive and antigen-experienced compartments was prevented by the profiling of bulk unsorted PBMCs. Compared with the aged group, the long-lived group had more naive CD4+ T cells, fewer expanded clones and increased TCR diversity, suggesting age selection. Because donor CMV infection status was unknown, age-related changes in expanded clonotypes were potentially confounded. Observed TCR beta diversity correlated strongly with the percentage of naive T cells measured by flow cytometry. As age increased, observed TCR beta diversity per million T cells dropped in a roughly linear way, and a significant reduction was already evident by age about 36. Estimates of total diversity from one million sequenced T cells were regarded as lower bounds and underestimates.

This clonotype turned up a few times. The antigen this receptor binds is unknown. No much larger clonotype is one base removed from it; base qualities were not supplied. The library came from 5' RACE. Sequencing was performed on an Illumina HiSeq 2500. The second PCR ran for about 7 to 11 cycles and used a J-beta primer mix along with a sample-barcoded 5' primer. A unique molecular identifier was introduced onto each TCR beta cDNA molecule by a template-switch 5' adaptor carrying 12 random nucleotides. At least 2.5 million CDR3-containing paired-end reads were obtained from each sample. First-strand cDNA was synthesized from all RNA with the Mint cDNA synthesis kit, primed by a TRBC-specific oligonucleotide. All cDNA was treated with uracil-DNA glycosylase and then went through a first 18-cycle PCR with the universal primers M1SS and BC2_uni_R. The paper's processing steps were these. For normalization, 1 million high-quality reads were randomly selected from each sample, with every read carrying a distinct molecular identifier. Instead of being binned into consensus sequences, reads that shared molecular identifiers were thrown out. MiTCR, run with a Q25 quality threshold and the strictest error-elimination algorithm, handled CDR3 identification, clonotype clustering and error correction. Lower-bound total TCR beta diversity was estimated with a nonparametric unseen species model using Euler transformation. TCRdb trimmed public reads at Q25 via fastp, called clones via MiXCR and kept in-frame beta chains. Rows with one shared CDR3 protein collapse into an entry with the most common genes and DNA. V and J calls and clone size were set by TCRdb, not the authors. The sample table records more than 1.4 million distinct CDR3 sequences; 35% to 45% of these occur just once. The top ten clonotypes cover approximately 7.9% of the sample.

The donors were roughly 40 Caucasian individuals from Russia, aged 6 to 90 years, who were systemically healthy. Around 10 milliliters of peripheral blood were collected from each donor into EDTA-treated Vacutainer tubes. Ficoll-Paque density-gradient centrifugation was used to isolate PBMCs, with at least 6 million per sample. Total RNA was extracted from PBMCs with Trizol reagent, with at least 6 micrograms obtained per sample. Naive CD45RAhigh/CD27high T cell percentages were measured by flow cytometry on a PBMC aliquot from every donor. The CDR3 has 13 amino acids, counting the end cysteine and phenylalanine. Only CDR3 DNA remains: 39 bases, in frame from the first base. V is reduced by 0 bases and J by 4 bases, leaving a spacing of 6 bases between them. CDR1 is given as ENHRY and CDR2 as SYGVKD, both from the germline V gene.

The sequence links TRBV10-3 to TRBJ2-5; the D segment cannot be called with confidence. The TCR originated in a woman younger than 30 in good health. The source material was blood. The DNA sequence reads TGTGCCATCAGTGAGTCGGGTCCAGAGACCCAGTACTTC. This gives the protein CAISESGPETQYF.